The 27 T cell receptor beta chains given below trace back to one sample, sequenced in a study of cytomegalovirus exposure and HLA in healthy donors (dated by TCRdb to the late 2010s). Library preparation used the immunoSEQ multiplex PCR assay. A mixture of 60 forward primers for TCR Vbeta segments and 13 reverse primers for TCR Jbeta segments was used in the multiplex PCR. Here the immuneACCESS table is served through TCRdb, limited to in-frame sequences with V and J called. Missing clones are a known gap in these copies; in checked studies unresolved V genes cover under half, and the rest lacks a known reason. The sample yields 100,000 or so clones; about 69% were counted once. The ten largest clones capture under 1.5% of the sample. The source material was PBMCs. These TCRs come from a man in his forties or fifties in good health and CMV-seronegative.

This chain uses TRBV9 with TRBJ2-2, with a possible D match to TRBD1 (5 bases). Germline CDR1 SGDLS, CDR2 YYNGEE. CDR3 size: 16 residues. Trimming cost V 5 bases and J 6 bases, with 20 bases left between them. The CDR3 loop is CASRRDGRVMSGELFF. CDR3 in DNA: TGTGCCAGCAGGAGAGACGGCAGGGTTATGTCCGGGGAGCTGTTTTTT.

The gene calls are TRBV6-5 and TRBJ1-2; D unresolved. The germline V gene encodes CDR1 MNHEY and CDR2 SVGAGI. V was pared by 0 bases and J by 8 bases, with 16 bases between. The CDR3 extends over 15 amino acids. The CDR3: CASSYSRQVTTGYTF. The CDR3 bases are TGTGCCAGCAGTTACTCCCGTCAGGTGACCACAGGCTACACCTTC.

V usage is TRBV5-1 and J usage is TRBJ2-1; TRBD1 agrees at 7 bases. V lost 0 bases, J lost 5 bases, and 14 bases stayed unmatched. Germline CDR1 is SGHRS and CDR2 is YFSETQ. CDR3 length equals 18 residues. The DNA for the CDR3 is TGCGCCAGCAGCTTGGGGTCCCTCGGCTGGGACAGCGACAATGAGCAGTTCTTC. This encodes CASSLGSLGWDSDNEQFF.

V is TRBV25-1 and J is TRBJ2-1; 16 bases align to TRBD2. The CDR3 runs to 16 residues. The ends lost 6 bases at V and 7 bases at J; junction bases unmatched: 6. The germline V gene encodes CDR1 MGHDK and CDR2 SYGVNS. DNA of the CDR3: TGTGCCAGCAGGGGGACTAGCGGGAGGGCCAGTAATGAGCAGTTCTTC. Protein: CASRGTSGRASNEQFF.

This chain uses TRBV6-5 with TRBJ1-2, with unresolved D. Germline V gives CDR1 MNHEY, CDR2 SVGAGI. The CDR3 runs 15 residues. Trimming removed 5 bases from V and 7 bases from J, with 20 bases in between. The CDR3 sequence: CASSTPNREGSGYTF. Here the CDR3 DNA reads TGTGCCAGCAGTACCCCCAATCGAGAGGGTAGTGGCTACACCTTC.

In the case of this clone: At one of its ends the junction is not consistent with the germline gene, which may arise from a read error. The genes are TRBV6-5 and TRBJ2-7, with D maybe TRBD1 (5 bases). The CDR3 runs to 14 residues. Germline V gene lookup returns CDR1 MNHEY and CDR2 SVGAGI. DNA for the CDR3: TGTGCCAGCAGTTACCGGACACTCTCCTACGAGCGGTACTTC. It yields the protein CASSYRTLSYERYF.

V and J are TRBV5-1 and TRBJ1-6; D is possibly TRBD1 (6 bases). This CDR3 is 16 amino acids long. Germline CDR1 reads SGHRS; CDR2 reads YFSETQ. With 4 bases removed from V and 9 bases from J, the gap between germline ends came to 20 bases. This CDR3 is CASSRGAGEKGSPLHF. The CDR3 bases are TGCGCCAGCAGCCGAGGGGCAGGGGAGAAAGGTTCACCCCTCCACTTT.

The chain uses TRBV2 and TRBJ2-7; 9 bases fit TRBD1. The CDR3 runs 14 residues. With 9 bases clipped from V and 2 bases from J, the junction kept 8 bases outside the gene matches. CDR1 and CDR2 (germline): SNHLY, FYNNEI. This CDR3 reads CASSSGTGTYEQYF. In nucleotides, the CDR3 is TGTGCCAGTAGCTCAGGGACAGGGACCTACGAGCAGTACTTC.

The chain joins TRBV5-1 to TRBJ1-6, with 9 positions matching TRBD1. Germline CDR1 is SGHRS and CDR2 is YFSETQ. The J segment lost 6 bases and the V segment lost 4 bases, leaving 2 bases of the junction unmatched. This CDR3 comprises 14 residues. CDR3 protein: CASSPGQGNSPLHF. The CDR3 DNA is TGCGCCAGCAGCCCGGGACAGGGTAATTCACCCCTCCACTTT.

This rearrangement joins TRBV7-2 to TRBJ2-5, with 9 bases aligning to TRBD1. The CDR3 sequence is 13 residues long. Germline V gives CDR1 SGHTA, CDR2 FQGNSA. V lost 5 bases and J lost 5; bases outside the gene matches: 3. The CDR3 DNA is TGTGCCAGCAGCCGACAGGGGGGGGAGACCCAGTACTTC. It specifies CASSRQGGETQYF. Together with reference TRBV7-2 and TRBJ2-5, the CDR3 gives the full variable domain: GAGVSQSPSNKVTEKGKDVELRCDPISGHTALYWYRQSLGQGLEFLIYFQGNSAPDKSGLPSDRFSAERTGGSVSTLTIQRTQQEDSAVYLCASSRQGGETQYFGPGTRLLVL.

CDR3 sequence (DNA): TGCGCCAGCAGCCAAGATATGTCCATCAACAGGCCGCTGGGGGAGCAGTACTTC. Its protein product is CASSQDMSINRPLGEQYF. V is TRBV4-1 and J is TRBJ2-7, with a possible D match to TRBD1 (5 bases). The CDR3 spans 18 residues. Germline V gives CDR1 MGHRA, CDR2 YSYEKL. V was clipped by 0 bases and J by 7 bases, with 25 bases between them.

This chain uses TRBV11-2 with TRBJ2-7; 13 bases are a match to TRBD2. The CDR3 extends over 16 amino acids. The J segment lost 4 bases and the V segment lost 5 bases, leaving 8 bases of the junction unmatched. Per germline, CDR1 SGHAT and CDR2 FQNNGV. The CDR3 DNA is TGTGCCAGCAGCACCAGGACTAGCGGGAGTCCTTACGAGCAGTACTTC. Translated: CASSTRTSGSPYEQYF.

The J gene is TRBJ1-1, the V gene TRBV5-1; D unclear. The V end was cut by 1 base, the J end by 1 base, with 11 bases between. The length of the CDR3 is 15 residues. From germline, CDR1 is SGHRS and CDR2 YFSETQ. The CDR3 reads CASSLYGLSNTEAFF. The CDR3 bases are TGCGCCAGCAGCTTGTATGGACTGTCGAACACTGAAGCTTTCTTT.

The rearrangement uses TRBV10-1 and TRBJ2-5; 8 bases align to TRBD1. Germline V lookup: CDR1 WNHNN, CDR2 SYGVQD (reference sequence). The CDR3 sequence is 16 residues long. The ends lost 4 bases at V and 4 bases at J; junction bases unmatched: 11. CDR3 protein: CASSVTLQGDRETQYF. DNA of the CDR3: TGCGCCAGCAGTGTCACGCTACAGGGGGATCGAGAGACCCAGTACTTC.

This clone has only a few counts. This chain uses TRBV6-6 with TRBJ2-7, with 9 bases matching TRBD1. The CDR3 extends over 14 amino acids. V was clipped by 6 bases and J by 2 bases; unmatched bases: 5. From germline, CDR1 is MNHNY and CDR2 SVGAGI (reference sequence). CDR3 in amino acids: CASRDRGGTYEQYF. CDR3 coding DNA: TGTGCCAGCAGAGACAGGGGGGGTACCTACGAGCAGTACTTC.

This clone occurred once. The chain joins TRBV4-2 to TRBJ1-3; D perhaps matches TRBD1 (5 bases). Per the germline V gene, CDR1 is LGHNA and CDR2 is YNFKEQ. V was trimmed by 6 bases and J by 0 bases, leaving 12 bases between them. CDR3 length equals 15 residues. The CDR3 sequence is CASRPGDASGNTIYF. In nucleotides, the CDR3 is TGTGCCAGCAGGCCGGGGGACGCCTCTGGAAACACCATATATTTT.

The V call is TRBV10-3, the J call TRBJ1-1, with 11 bases lining up with TRBD1. This CDR3 is built from 13 residues. The germline gives CDR1 ENHRY, CDR2 SYGVKD. J gave up 7 bases and V 5 bases, and 3 bases lay outside the gene matches. The CDR3 DNA follows: TGTGCCATCAGTCCCGGGACAGGGGGTGAAGCTTTCTTT. Translating gives CAISPGTGGEAFF.

This rearrangement joins TRBV5-1 to TRBJ2-7, with 7 bases identical to TRBD2. The length of the CDR3 is 14 residues. With V trimmed by 8 bases and J by 0 bases, 8 bases remained unmatched. Germline V CDR1 and CDR2: SGHRS, YFSETQ. CDR3: CASNYGGSSYEQYF. CDR3 sequence (DNA): TGCGCCAGTAATTACGGGGGGAGCTCCTACGAGCAGTACTTC.

The sample holds many counts of this clone. The CDR3: CASSQTQVRGGEQYF. The CDR3 DNA reads as TGTGCCAGCAGCCAAACGCAAGTAAGAGGAGGCGAGCAGTACTTC. The chain uses TRBV7-9 and TRBJ2-7, with TRBD2 as a possible D gene (5 bases). The CDR3 spans 15 residues. Germline V gene lookup returns CDR1 SEHNR and CDR2 FQNEAQ (reference sequence). V was clipped by 5 bases and J by 6 bases, with 20 bases between them.

This clone appeared a few times. CDR3 amino acids: CASSVGQGAGNTIYF. The DNA for the CDR3 is TGTGCCAGCAGCGTAGGGCAGGGGGCCGGAAACACCATATATTTT. V gene TRBV9 combines with J gene TRBJ1-3, with 8 bases lining up with TRBD1. Trimming took 0 bases from V and 4 from J; bases not matched to a gene: 3. This CDR3 is built from 15 residues. CDR1 and CDR2 (germline): SGDLS, YYNGEE.

V gene TRBV10-3 combines with J gene TRBJ1-6, with 8 bases aligning to TRBD1. The V gene end was trimmed by 9 bases and the J gene end by 7 bases; junction bases not matched to a gene: 2. This CDR3 is 12 amino acids long. The germline gives CDR1 ENHRY, CDR2 SYGVKD. The DNA for the CDR3 is TGTGCCATTAGGGACAGGAATTCACCCCTCCACTTT. Translating gives CAIRDRNSPLHF.

The chain joins TRBV29-1 to TRBJ2-1; 10 bases line up with TRBD2. Trimming at V came to 6 bases and at J to 0 bases, leaving 8 bases not matched to a gene. The CDR3 totals 16 residues. CDR1 is SQVTM and CDR2 is ANQGSEA in the germline V gene. The CDR3 region has the DNA TGCAGCGTCCCCCGGGCTAGCGGGAGCTCCTACAATGAGCAGTTCTTC. Protein sequence: CSVPRASGSSYNEQFF.

The gene calls are TRBV6-5 and TRBJ2-7; the match to TRBD1 covers 9 bases. This CDR3 region has 16 residues. Trimming took 0 bases from V and 2 from J; bases not matched to a gene: 5. Germline CDR1 and CDR2: MNHEY and SVGAGI. CDR3: CASSYSKTGGAYEQYF. The DNA of the CDR3 is TGTGCCAGCAGTTACTCGAAGACAGGGGGGGCCTACGAGCAGTACTTC.

This rearrangement joins TRBV6-5 to TRBJ1-5; 9 bases align to TRBD1. With 4 bases clipped from V and 7 bases from J, the junction kept 8 bases outside the gene matches. The CDR3 has 15 amino acids. Germline V lookup: CDR1 MNHEY, CDR2 SVGAGI. CDR3 region: CASSSTGGVGQPQHF. Here the CDR3 DNA reads TGTGCCAGCAGTTCCACAGGGGGCGTTGGACAGCCCCAGCATTTT.

The rearrangement joins TRBV4-3 to TRBJ2-1, with TRBD2 matching 8 bases. V shed 3 bases and J 4 bases; nucleotides not matched to a gene: 8. The CDR3 covers 16 residues. CDR1 LGHNA and CDR2 YSLEER come from the germline V gene. The CDR3 DNA reads TGCGCCAGCAGCCAGGCCTTAGCGGGGTCATACAATGAGCAGTTCTTC. Its translation is CASSQALAGSYNEQFF.

The rearrangement joins TRBV2 to TRBJ2-5; D might be TRBD2 (5 bases). Germline V lookup: CDR1 SNHLY, CDR2 FYNNEI. V lost 6 bases and J lost 5, with 16 bases in between. The CDR3 length is 14 residues. CDR3 coding DNA: TGTGCCAGCAGAGACCGGGAACTAAGGGAGACCCAGTACTTC. Protein sequence: CASRDRELRETQYF.

The chain is built from TRBV19 and TRBJ2-7; tentative D call: TRBD2 (5 bases). Trimming took off 8 bases at V and 5 bases at J, with 22 bases between the two ends. The CDR3 sequence is 15 residues long. CDR1 and CDR2 from the germline V gene are LNHDA and SQIVND (reference sequence). The CDR3 DNA follows: TGTGCCAGTTCGGGGTTGGGCCTTGGTAGGAACGAGCAGTACTTC. This codes for CASSGLGLGRNEQYF.